The rows below give T cell receptor beta chains drawn from one sample of a study of shared clonotypes between healthy human individuals. Sequencing used immunoSEQ multiplex PCR; TCRdb keeps in-frame clones, though not all of them. The repertoire holds around 1.9 million clones, with 90% to 95% as singletons. Sequencing was carried out using naive CD8+ T cells from PBMCs. Receptors originate from a man aged 18 to 29 in good health. Some clones in this sample may be carry-over from other donors' samples. Each CDR3 is given with its conserved first and last residue.

len,v_gene,CDR3aa
13,TRBV27,CASSLRLGTEAFF
14,TRBV15,CATSRDTTEETQYF
17,TRBV9,CASSVARDSPSYNEQFF
10,TRBV7-3,CASSDYEQYF
15,TRBV11-2,CASSSPFRWANVLTF
13,TRBV9,CASSVDRDYEQYF
13,TRBV5-6,CASSLGTGNGYTF
12,TRBV13,CASSFGGDEQFF
11,TRBV20-1,CSARGGYEQYF
12,TRBV4-2,CASSQTGVEQFF
12,TRBV29-1,CSVQEEGAGTFF
16,TRBV28,CASSFGFGPGEETQYF
16,TRBV6-1,CASSEVYVRRSYEQYF
11,TRBV21-1,CASSRDNEQFF
13,TRBV29-1,CSVWGGSTDTQYF
13,TRBV28,CASSLGRGNEQYF
14,TRBV27,CASSLDRIYNEQFF
16,TRBV6-5,CASSYERGSGQETQYF
13,TRBV27,CASSSIGAYEQYF
15,TRBV6-6,CASSYPGQGGAEAFF
13,TRBV6-5,CASSPGRNQPQHF
17,TRBV7-2,CASSLDRLAGDYNEQFF
16,TRBV11-2,CASSLGPGTGTGELFF
12,TRBV9,CASSSDAVRQFF
14,TRBV11-2,CASSAGTGANEQYF
18,TRBV6-1,CASSEIGGYFATNEKLFF
18,TRBV4-1,CASSQDSGISFGANVLTF
13,TRBV29-1,CSVEAADLNEQYF
17,TRBV4-3,CASSHGAGGLFFYGYTF
14,TRBV9,CASSLYGRFDEQFF
13,TRBV19,CASSVDGEETQYF
15,TRBV9,CASSARPGRDTEAFF
14,TRBV27,CASSRLASSYEQYF
14,TRBV15,CATASGRIDHEQYF
16,TRBV7-8,CASSFRLAGVLKTQYF
16,TRBV4-1,CASSHAAGQTGGGYTF
13,TRBV30,CAWSSSEGQPQHF
14,TRBV5-6,CASSVGGRYEKLFF
16,TRBV7-2,CASSLDLTSVTDTQYF
16,TRBV27,CASSLFPGLGLYEQYF